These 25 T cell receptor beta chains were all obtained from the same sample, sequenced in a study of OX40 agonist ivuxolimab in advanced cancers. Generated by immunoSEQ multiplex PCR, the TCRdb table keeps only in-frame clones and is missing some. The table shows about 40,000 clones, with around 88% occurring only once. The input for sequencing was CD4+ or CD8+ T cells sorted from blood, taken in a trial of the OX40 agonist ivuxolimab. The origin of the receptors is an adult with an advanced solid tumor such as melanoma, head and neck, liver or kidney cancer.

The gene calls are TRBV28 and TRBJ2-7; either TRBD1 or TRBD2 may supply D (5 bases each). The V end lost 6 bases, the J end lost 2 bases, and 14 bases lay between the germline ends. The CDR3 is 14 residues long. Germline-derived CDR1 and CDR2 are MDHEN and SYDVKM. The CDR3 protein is CASSKGTGAYEQYF. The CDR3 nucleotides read TGTGCCAGCAGCAAGGGGACCGGAGCCTACGAGCAGTACTTC.

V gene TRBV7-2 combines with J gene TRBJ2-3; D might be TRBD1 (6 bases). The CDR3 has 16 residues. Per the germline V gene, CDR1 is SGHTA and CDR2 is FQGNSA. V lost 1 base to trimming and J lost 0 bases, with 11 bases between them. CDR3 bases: TGTGCCAGCAGCTTAGTGGCAGGGGATAGCACAGATACGCAGTATTTT. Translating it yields CASSLVAGDSTDTQYF.

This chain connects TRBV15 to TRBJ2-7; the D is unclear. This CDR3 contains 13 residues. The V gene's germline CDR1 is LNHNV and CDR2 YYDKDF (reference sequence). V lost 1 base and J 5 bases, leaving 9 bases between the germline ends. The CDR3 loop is CATSRGSDNEQYF. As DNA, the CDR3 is TGTGCCACCAGCAGAGGGTCTGACAACGAGCAGTACTTC.

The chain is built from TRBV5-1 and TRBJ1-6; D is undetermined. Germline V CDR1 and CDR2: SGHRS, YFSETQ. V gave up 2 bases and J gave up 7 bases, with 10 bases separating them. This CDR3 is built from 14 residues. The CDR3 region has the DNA TGCGCCAGCAGCTTAACCTGGGAGAATTCACCCCTCCACTTT. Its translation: CASSLTWENSPLHF.

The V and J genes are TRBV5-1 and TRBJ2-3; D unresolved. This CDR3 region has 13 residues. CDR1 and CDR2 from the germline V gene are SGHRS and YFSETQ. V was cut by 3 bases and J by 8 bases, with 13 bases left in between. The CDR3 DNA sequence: TGCGCCAGCAGCTCCGAAGGTAGAGGTACGCAGTATTTT. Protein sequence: CASSSEGRGTQYF.

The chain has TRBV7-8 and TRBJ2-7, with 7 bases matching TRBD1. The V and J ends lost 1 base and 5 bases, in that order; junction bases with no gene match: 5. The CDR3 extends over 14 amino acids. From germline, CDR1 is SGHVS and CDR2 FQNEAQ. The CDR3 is CASSLGVQGNEQYF. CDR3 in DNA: TGTGCCAGCAGCTTAGGCGTACAGGGGAACGAGCAGTACTTC.

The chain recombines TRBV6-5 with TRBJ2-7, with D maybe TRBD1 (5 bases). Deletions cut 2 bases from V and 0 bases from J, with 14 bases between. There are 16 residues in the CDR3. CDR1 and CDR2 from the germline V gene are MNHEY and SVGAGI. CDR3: CASSYGIQVTSYEQYF. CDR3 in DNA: TGTGCCAGCAGTTACGGCATACAGGTGACCTCCTACGAGCAGTACTTC.

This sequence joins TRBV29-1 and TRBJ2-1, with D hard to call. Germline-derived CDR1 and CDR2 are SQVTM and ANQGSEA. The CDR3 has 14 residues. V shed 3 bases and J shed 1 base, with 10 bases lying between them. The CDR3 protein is CSVEGLWSYNEQFF. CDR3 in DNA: TGCAGCGTTGAGGGGTTATGGTCCTACAATGAGCAGTTCTTC.

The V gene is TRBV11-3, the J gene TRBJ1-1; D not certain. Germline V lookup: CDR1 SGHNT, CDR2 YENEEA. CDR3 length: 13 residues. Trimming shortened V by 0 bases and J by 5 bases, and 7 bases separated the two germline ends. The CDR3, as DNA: TGTGCCAGCAGCTTAGAAGAGAGAACTGAAGCTTTCTTT. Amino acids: CASSLEERTEAFF.

The CDR3, as DNA: TGTGCCAGTAGTTTTACAGGGATCAATCAGCCCCAGCATTTT. Translated: CASSFTGINQPQHF. The chain combines TRBV19 with TRBJ1-5, with D perhaps TRBD1 (6 bases). Germline CDR1 reads LNHDA; CDR2 reads SQIVND (reference sequence). Trimming shortened V by 5 bases and J by 3 bases, and 11 bases separated the two germline ends. The CDR3 contains 14 residues.

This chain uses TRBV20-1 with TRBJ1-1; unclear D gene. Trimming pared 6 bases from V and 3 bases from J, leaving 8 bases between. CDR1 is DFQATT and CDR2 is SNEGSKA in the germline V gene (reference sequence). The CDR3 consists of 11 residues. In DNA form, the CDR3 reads TGCAGTGCCGGACGCGACACTGAAGCTTTCTTT. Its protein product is CSAGRDTEAFF.

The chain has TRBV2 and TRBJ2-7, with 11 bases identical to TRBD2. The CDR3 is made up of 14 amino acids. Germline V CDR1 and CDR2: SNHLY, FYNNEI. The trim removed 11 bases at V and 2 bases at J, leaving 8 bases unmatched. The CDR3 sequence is CASLAGAYTYEQYF. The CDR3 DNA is TGTGCCTCACTAGCGGGGGCCTATACCTACGAGCAGTACTTC.

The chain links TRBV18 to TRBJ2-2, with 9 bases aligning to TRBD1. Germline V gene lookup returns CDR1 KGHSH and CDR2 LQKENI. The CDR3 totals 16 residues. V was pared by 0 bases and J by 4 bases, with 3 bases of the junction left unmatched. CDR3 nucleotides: TGTGCCAGCTCACCACCGGGACAGGGATCCACCGGGGAGCTGTTTTTT. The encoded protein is CASSPPGQGSTGELFF. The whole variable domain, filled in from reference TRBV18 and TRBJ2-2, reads NAGVMQNPRHLVRRRGQEARLRCSPMKGHSHVYWYRQLPEEGLKFMVYLQKENIIDESGMPKERFSAEFPKEGPSILRIQQVVRGDSAAYFCASSPPGQGSTGELFFGEGSRLTVL.

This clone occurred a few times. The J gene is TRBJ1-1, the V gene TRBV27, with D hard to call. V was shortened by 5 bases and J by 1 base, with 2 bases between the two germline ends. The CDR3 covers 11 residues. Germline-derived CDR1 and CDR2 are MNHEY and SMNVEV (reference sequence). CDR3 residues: CASSQNTEAFF. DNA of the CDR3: TGTGCCAGCAGTCAGAACACTGAAGCTTTCTTT.

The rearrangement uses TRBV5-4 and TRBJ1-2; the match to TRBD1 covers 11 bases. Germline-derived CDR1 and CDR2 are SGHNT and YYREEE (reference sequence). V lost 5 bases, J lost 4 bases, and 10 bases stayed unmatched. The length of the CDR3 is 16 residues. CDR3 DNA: TGTGCCAGCAGAGGACAGGGGGCGCCAGCCTTCTATGGCTACACCTTC. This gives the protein CASRGQGAPAFYGYTF.

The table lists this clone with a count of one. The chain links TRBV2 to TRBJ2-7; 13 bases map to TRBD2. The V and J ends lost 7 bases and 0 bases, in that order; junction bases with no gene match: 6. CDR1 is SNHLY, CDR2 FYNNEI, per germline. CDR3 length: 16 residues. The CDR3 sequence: CASIGLAGETSYEQYF. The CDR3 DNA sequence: TGTGCCAGCATTGGACTAGCGGGGGAGACCTCCTACGAGCAGTACTTC. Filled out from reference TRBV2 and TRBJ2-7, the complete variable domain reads EPEVTQTPSHQVTQMGQEVILRCVPISNHLYFYWYRQILGQKVEFLVSFYNNEISEKSEIFDDQFSVERPDGSNFTLKIRSTKLEDSAMYFCASIGLAGETSYEQYFGPGTRLTVT.

The CDR3 region is CASTHGYVETEAFF. Here the CDR3 DNA reads TGTGCCAGCACCCACGGGTATGTAGAGACTGAAGCTTTCTTT. The chain couples TRBV6-5 to TRBJ1-1; no reliable D call. This CDR3 spans 14 amino acids. The germline V gene has CDR1 MNHEY and CDR2 SVGAGI. Deletions cut 7 bases from V and 5 bases from J, with 17 bases between.

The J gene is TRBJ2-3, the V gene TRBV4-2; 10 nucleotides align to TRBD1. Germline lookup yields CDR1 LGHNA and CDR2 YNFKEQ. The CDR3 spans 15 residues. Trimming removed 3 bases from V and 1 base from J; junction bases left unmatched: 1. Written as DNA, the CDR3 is TGTGCCAGCAGCCATGGGACAGGGGGCACAGATACGCAGTATTTT. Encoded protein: CASSHGTGGTDTQYF.

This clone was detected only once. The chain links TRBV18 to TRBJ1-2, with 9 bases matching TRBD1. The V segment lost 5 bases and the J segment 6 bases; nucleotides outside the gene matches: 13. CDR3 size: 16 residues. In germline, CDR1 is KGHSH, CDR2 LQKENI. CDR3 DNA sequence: TGTGCCAGCTCATCAAGTCCCGGGACAGGGACTGATGGCTACACCTTC. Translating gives CASSSSPGTGTDGYTF.

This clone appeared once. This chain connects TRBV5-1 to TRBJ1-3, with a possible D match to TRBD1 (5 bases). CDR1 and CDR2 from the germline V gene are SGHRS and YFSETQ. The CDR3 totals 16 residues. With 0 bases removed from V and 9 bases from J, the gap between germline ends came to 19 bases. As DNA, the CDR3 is TGCGCCAGCAGCTTGGAGCCGGGAGACTGGGGGGGCACCATATATTTT. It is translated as CASSLEPGDWGGTIYF.

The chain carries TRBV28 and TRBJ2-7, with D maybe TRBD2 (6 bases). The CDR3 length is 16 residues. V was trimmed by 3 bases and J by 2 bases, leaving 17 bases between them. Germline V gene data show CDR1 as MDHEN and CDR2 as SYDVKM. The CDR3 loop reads CASSLGGAGLAYEQYF. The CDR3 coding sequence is TGTGCCAGCAGTTTGGGTGGCGCGGGGTTGGCCTACGAGCAGTACTTC.

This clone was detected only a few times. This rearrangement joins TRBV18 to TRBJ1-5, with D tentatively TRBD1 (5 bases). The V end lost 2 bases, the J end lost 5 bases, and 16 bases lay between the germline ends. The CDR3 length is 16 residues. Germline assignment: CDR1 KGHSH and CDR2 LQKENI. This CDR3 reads CASSPFVAGRDQPQHF. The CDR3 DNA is TGTGCCAGCTCACCATTCGTTGCAGGCAGGGATCAGCCCCAGCATTTT. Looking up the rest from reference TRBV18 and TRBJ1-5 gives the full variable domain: NAGVMQNPRHLVRRRGQEARLRCSPMKGHSHVYWYRQLPEEGLKFMVYLQKENIIDESGMPKERFSAEFPKEGPSILRIQQVVRGDSAAYFCASSPFVAGRDQPQHFGDGTRLSIL.

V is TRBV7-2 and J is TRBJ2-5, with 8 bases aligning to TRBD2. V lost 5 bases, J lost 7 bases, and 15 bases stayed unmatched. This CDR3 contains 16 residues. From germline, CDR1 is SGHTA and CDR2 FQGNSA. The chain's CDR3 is CASSPGTSGGPGTQYF. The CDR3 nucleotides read TGTGCCAGCAGCCCCGGGACTAGTGGGGGACCAGGGACCCAGTACTTC.

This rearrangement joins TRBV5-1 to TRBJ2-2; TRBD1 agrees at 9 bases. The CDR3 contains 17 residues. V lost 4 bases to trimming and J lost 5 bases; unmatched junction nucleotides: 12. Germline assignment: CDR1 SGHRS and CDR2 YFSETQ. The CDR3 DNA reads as TGCGCCAGCAGCCCCGGGAAGTTACAGGGGGCGACCGGGGAGCTGTTTTTT. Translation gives CASSPGKLQGATGELFF.

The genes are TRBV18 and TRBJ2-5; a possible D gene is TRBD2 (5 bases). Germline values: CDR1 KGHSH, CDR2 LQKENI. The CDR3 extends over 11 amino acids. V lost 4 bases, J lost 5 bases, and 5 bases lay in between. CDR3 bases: TGTGCCAGCTCACGCGGGGAGACCCAGTACTTC. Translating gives CASSRGETQYF.